A single sample gave rise to the 18 T cell receptor beta chains below, sequenced in a study of blood T cell repertoires in COVID-19. Generated by immunoSEQ multiplex PCR, the TCRdb table keeps only in-frame clones and is missing some. The sample lists approximately 140,000 clones; about 85% were seen once. The sequenced material came from peripheral blood. The receptors were gathered from a woman between 40 and 50 years old with active or convalescent COVID-19.

The V gene is TRBV14, the J gene TRBJ1-3; no reliable D call. V was shortened by 1 base and J by 2 bases, with 3 bases between the two germline ends. The CDR3 spans 13 residues. Germline V gene data show CDR1 as SGHDN and CDR2 as FVKESK. The CDR3 loop is CASSQAPGNTIYF. The CDR3 DNA sequence: TGTGCCAGCAGCCAAGCTCCTGGAAACACCATATATTTT.

Only a few counts were recorded for this clone. The J gene is TRBJ2-2, the V gene TRBV4-3; D is perhaps TRBD2 (6 bases). The germline V and J ends were trimmed by 0 bases and 5 bases, with 10 bases remaining between them. The CDR3 covers 15 residues. The germline gives CDR1 LGHNA, CDR2 YSLEER. The CDR3 region has the DNA TGCGCCAGCAGCCAAGAGGCAGGGAGGACCGGGGAGCTGTTTTTT. Translated: CASSQEAGRTGELFF.

The chain links TRBV30 to TRBJ2-7; 9 bases fit TRBD1. CDR1 GTSNPN and CDR2 SVGIG come from the germline V gene (reference sequence). CDR3 length: 12 residues. V lost 5 bases, J lost 3 bases, and 2 bases stayed unmatched. The CDR3 loop reads CAWGQGIYEQYF. CDR3 DNA: TGTGCCTGGGGACAGGGGATCTACGAGCAGTACTTC.

The rearrangement uses TRBV6-5 and TRBJ1-2, with 8 bases aligning to TRBD1. J gave up 4 bases and V 7 bases, and 8 bases lay outside the gene matches. Germline-derived CDR1 and CDR2 are MNHEY and SVGAGI. The CDR3 length is 14 residues. The CDR3 DNA follows: TGTGCCAGCACCCTCGGACAGGGAGGCTATGGCTACACCTTC. This encodes CASTLGQGGYGYTF.

The V call is TRBV7-9, the J call TRBJ2-7, with TRBD1 matching 7 bases. Germline V CDR1 and CDR2: SEHNR, FQNEAQ (reference sequence). V gave up 6 bases and J gave up 2 bases; unmatched junction bases: 10. The CDR3 runs 15 residues. DNA for the CDR3: TGTGCCAGCAGTCAAACCCGGGACAGAGCCTACGAGCAGTACTTC. It yields the protein CASSQTRDRAYEQYF.

This chain joins TRBV18 and TRBJ2-3; D uncertain. The CDR3 covers 16 residues. V gave up 3 bases and J gave up 0 bases, with 13 bases separating them. Per the germline V gene, CDR1 is KGHSH and CDR2 is LQKENI. The CDR3: CASSPPAGASTDTQYF. The CDR3 nucleotides read TGTGCCAGCTCACCCCCGGCCGGAGCGAGCACAGATACGCAGTATTTT. Full variable domain (remainder filled in from reference TRBV18 and TRBJ2-3): NAGVMQNPRHLVRRRGQEARLRCSPMKGHSHVYWYRQLPEEGLKFMVYLQKENIIDESGMPKERFSAEFPKEGPSILRIQQVVRGDSAAYFCASSPPAGASTDTQYFGPGTRLTVL.

The chain has TRBV5-1 and TRBJ1-2; 7 bases fit TRBD1. The germline gives CDR1 SGHRS, CDR2 YFSETQ. This CDR3 region has 12 residues. V dropped 4 bases and J dropped 6; count of bases not matched to a gene: 3. The CDR3 DNA reads TGCGCCAGCAGCACAACAGGGGATGGCTACACCTTC. Its translation is CASSTTGDGYTF.

The genes are TRBV11-2 and TRBJ1-1, with D maybe TRBD1 (6 bases). V was pared by 4 bases and J by 6 bases, with 15 bases between. This CDR3 is built from 14 residues. Germline V CDR1 and CDR2: SGHAT, FQNNGV. The CDR3 DNA is TGTGCCAGCAGCTCTGTCCCAGGGGACGCTGAAGCTTTCTTT. It translates to CASSSVPGDAEAFF.

The chain is built from TRBV9 and TRBJ2-2, with no clear D. Trimming took 6 bases from V and 7 from J, leaving 10 bases between them. Germline CDR1 SGDLS, CDR2 YYNGEE. This CDR3 has 12 amino acids. The CDR3 reads CASTTSGGELFF. The CDR3 DNA sequence: TGTGCCAGCACTACCTCGGGCGGGGAGCTGTTTTTT. Looking up the rest from reference TRBV9 and TRBJ2-2 gives the full variable domain: DSGVTQTPKHLITATGQRVTLRCSPRSGDLSVYWYQQSLDQGLQFLIQYYNGEERAKGNILERFSAQQFPDLHSELNLSSLELGDSALYFCASTTSGGELFFGEGSRLTVL.

The V gene is TRBV4-2, the J gene TRBJ2-7; tentatively, D is TRBD2 (5 bases). Trimming cost V 0 bases and J 4 bases, with 16 bases left between them. The germline V gene has CDR1 LGHNA and CDR2 YNFKEQ. The CDR3 is 16 amino acids. For the CDR3, the DNA is TGTGCCAGCAGCCAAGAGAGGGCGGGTCCCCGATACGAGCAGTACTTC. It yields the protein CASSQERAGPRYEQYF.

The V gene is TRBV7-9, the J gene TRBJ1-3; no firm D call. V lost 8 bases to trimming and J lost 5 bases, with 10 bases between them. There are 12 residues in the CDR3. Germline CDR1 is SEHNR and CDR2 is FQNEAQ (reference sequence). Here the CDR3 reads CASHVLRNTIYF. For the CDR3, the DNA is TGTGCCAGCCACGTCCTAAGAAACACCATATATTTT.

The chain has TRBV5-5 and TRBJ2-7; 9 bases align to TRBD1. CDR3 size: 16 residues. Trimming removed 1 base from V and 3 bases from J; junction bases left unmatched: 8. Germline V CDR1 and CDR2: SGHKS, YYEKEE (reference sequence). The CDR3 nucleotides are TGTGCCAGCAGCTTGCCTACGGGACAGGGACGCTACGAGCAGTACTTC. It encodes CASSLPTGQGRYEQYF.

The genes are TRBV5-1 and TRBJ1-6; D might be TRBD1 (6 bases). CDR1 and CDR2 (germline): SGHRS, YFSETQ. CDR3 length: 14 amino acids. Between the trimmed V and J ends, which lost 3 bases and 14 bases, there was a span of 18 bases. CDR3 coding DNA: TGCGCCAGCAGCTCGACTATGACAGGTAGAGCCCTCCACTTT. Residues: CASSSTMTGRALHF. Full variable domain (missing parts from reference TRBV5-1 and TRBJ1-6): KAGVTQTPRYLIKTRGQQVTLSCSPISGHRSVSWYQQTPGQGLQFLFEYFSETQRNKGNFPGRFSGRQFSNSRSEMNVSTLELGDSALYLCASSSTMTGRALHFGNGTRLTVT.

This clone was recorded a few times. The CDR3 carries no conserved terminal phenylalanine or tryptophan, so it likely arises from a read error. The DNA is left out, because the CDR3 cannot be placed on it with certainty; the CDR3 is given as TCRdb lists it. This sequence joins TRBV6-1 and TRBJ1-4; the listed D gene, TRBD1, was not tested against the DNA. Looked up from germline, CDR1 is MNHNS and CDR2 is SASEGT. The CDR3 sequence runs 11 residues, both termini included. The CDR3 protein is CASSEETGQIL.

The chain is built from TRBV4-3 and TRBJ1-4; 10 nucleotides match TRBD1. Unmatched junction bases numbered 12, after V lost 4 bases and J lost 10 bases. There are 16 residues in the CDR3. Germline CDR1 and CDR2: LGHNA and YSLEER. The CDR3 region is CASSLTIGDRGTKLFF. Here the CDR3 DNA reads TGCGCCAGCAGCCTTACGATAGGGGACAGGGGCACAAAACTGTTTTTT.

The chain is built from TRBV28 and TRBJ2-7; 7 positions agree with TRBD1. V lost 8 bases to trimming and J lost 3 bases; unmatched junction nucleotides: 4. From germline, CDR1 is MDHEN and CDR2 SYDVKM. This CDR3 contains 12 residues. In DNA, the CDR3 is TGTGCCAGCCAAAGGGGGCACTACGAGCAGTACTTC. It encodes CASQRGHYEQYF. The full variable domain, its missing parts supplied by reference TRBV28 and TRBJ2-7, is DVKVTQSSRYLVKRTGEKVFLECVQDMDHENMFWYRQDPGLGLRLIYFSYDVKMKEKGDIPEGYSVSREKKERFSLILESASTNQTSMYLCASQRGHYEQYFGPGTRLTVT.

This clone appeared a few times. The V and J genes are TRBV19 and TRBJ2-7; 10 bases line up with TRBD1. V was pared by 5 bases and J by 4 bases, with 2 bases of the junction left unmatched. Germline V CDR1 and CDR2: LNHDA, SQIVND (reference sequence). CDR3 length: 13 residues. The CDR3 protein is CASSRDRGYEQYF. As DNA, the CDR3 is TGTGCCAGTAGTCGGGACAGGGGTTACGAGCAGTACTTC.

This chain uses TRBV5-6 with TRBJ1-5; no definite D call. V was clipped by 0 bases and J by 2 bases, with 12 bases between them. The CDR3 length is 16 residues. CDR1 and CDR2 from the germline V gene are SGHDT and YYEEEE. The CDR3 DNA is TGTGCCAGCAGCTTGGCCTCTCGGCAGGGCAATCAGCCCCAGCATTTT. Protein: CASSLASRQGNQPQHF.